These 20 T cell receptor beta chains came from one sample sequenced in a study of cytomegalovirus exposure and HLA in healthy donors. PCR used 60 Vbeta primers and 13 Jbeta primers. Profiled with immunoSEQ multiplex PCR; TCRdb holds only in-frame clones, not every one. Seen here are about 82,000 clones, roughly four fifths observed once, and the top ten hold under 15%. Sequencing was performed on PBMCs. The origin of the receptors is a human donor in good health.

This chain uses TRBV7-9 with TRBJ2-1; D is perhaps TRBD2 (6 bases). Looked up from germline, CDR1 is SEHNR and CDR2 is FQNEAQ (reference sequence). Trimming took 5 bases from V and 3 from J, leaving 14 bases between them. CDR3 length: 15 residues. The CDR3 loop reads CASSTRDSGYNEQFF. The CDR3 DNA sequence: TGTGCCAGCAGCACCCGGGACTCAGGCTACAATGAGCAGTTCTTC. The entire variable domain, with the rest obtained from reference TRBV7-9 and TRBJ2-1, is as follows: DTGVSQNPRHKITKRGQNVTFRCDPISEHNRLYWYRQTLGQGPEFLTYFQNEAQLEKSRLLSDRFSAERPKGSFSTLEIQRTEQGDSAMYLCASSTRDSGYNEQFFGPGTRLTVL.

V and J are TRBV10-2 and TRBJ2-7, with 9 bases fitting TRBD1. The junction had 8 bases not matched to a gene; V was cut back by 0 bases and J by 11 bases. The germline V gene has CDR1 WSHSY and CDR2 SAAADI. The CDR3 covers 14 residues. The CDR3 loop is CASSESSPTGGKYF. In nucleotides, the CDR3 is TGCGCCAGCAGTGAGTCATCACCCACAGGGGGCAAGTACTTC.

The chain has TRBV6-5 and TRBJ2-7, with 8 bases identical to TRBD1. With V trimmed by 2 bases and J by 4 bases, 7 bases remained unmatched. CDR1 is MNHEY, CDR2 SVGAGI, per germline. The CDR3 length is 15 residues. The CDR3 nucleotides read TGTGCCAGCAGTTACACCGGGACAGGTATTTACGAGCAGTACTTC. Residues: CASSYTGTGIYEQYF.

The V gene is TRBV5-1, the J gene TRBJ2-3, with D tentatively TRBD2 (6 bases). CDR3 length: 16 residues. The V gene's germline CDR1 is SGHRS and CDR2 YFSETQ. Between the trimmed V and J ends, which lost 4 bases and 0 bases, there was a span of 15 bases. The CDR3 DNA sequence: TGCGCCAGCAGCCGGGGGAGCGGGTCTAGCACAGATACGCAGTATTTT. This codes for CASSRGSGSSTDTQYF.

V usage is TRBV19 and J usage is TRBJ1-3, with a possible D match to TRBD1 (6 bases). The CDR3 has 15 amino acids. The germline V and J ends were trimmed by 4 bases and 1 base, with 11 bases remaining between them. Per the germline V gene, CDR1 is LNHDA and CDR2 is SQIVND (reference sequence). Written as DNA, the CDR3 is TGTGCCAGTAGTAGGGCAGGGGTATCTGGAAACACCATATATTTT. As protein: CASSRAGVSGNTIYF.

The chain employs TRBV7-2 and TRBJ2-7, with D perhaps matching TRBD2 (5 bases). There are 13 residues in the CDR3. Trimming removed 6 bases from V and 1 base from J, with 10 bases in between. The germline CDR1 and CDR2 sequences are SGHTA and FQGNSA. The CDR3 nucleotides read TGTGCCAGCAGGGACGGGAAATCCTACGAGCAGTACTTC. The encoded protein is CASRDGKSYEQYF. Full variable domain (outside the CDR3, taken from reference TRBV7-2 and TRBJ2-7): GAGVSQSPSNKVTEKGKDVELRCDPISGHTALYWYRQSLGQGLEFLIYFQGNSAPDKSGLPSDRFSAERTGGSVSTLTIQRTQQEDSAVYLCASRDGKSYEQYFGPGTRLTVT.

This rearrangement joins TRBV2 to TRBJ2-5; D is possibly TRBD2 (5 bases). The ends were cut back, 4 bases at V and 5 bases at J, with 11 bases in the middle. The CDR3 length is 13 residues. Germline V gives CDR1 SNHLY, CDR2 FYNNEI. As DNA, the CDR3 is TGTGCCAGCAGTGGCACGGGGTTTGAGACCCAGTACTTC. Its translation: CASSGTGFETQYF.

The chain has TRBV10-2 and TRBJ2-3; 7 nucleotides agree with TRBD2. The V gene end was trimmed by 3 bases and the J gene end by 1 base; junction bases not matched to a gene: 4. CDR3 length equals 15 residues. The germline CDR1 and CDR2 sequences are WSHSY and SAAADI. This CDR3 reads CASSEGLGGTDTQYF. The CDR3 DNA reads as TGCGCCAGCAGTGAAGGACTAGGGGGCACAGATACGCAGTATTTT.

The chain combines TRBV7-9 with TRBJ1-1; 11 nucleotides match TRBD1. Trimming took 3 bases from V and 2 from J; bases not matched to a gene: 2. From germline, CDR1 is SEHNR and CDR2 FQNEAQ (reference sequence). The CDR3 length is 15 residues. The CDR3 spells CASSLGQGVNTEAFF. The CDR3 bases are TGTGCCAGCAGCTTGGGACAGGGGGTCAACACTGAAGCTTTCTTT.

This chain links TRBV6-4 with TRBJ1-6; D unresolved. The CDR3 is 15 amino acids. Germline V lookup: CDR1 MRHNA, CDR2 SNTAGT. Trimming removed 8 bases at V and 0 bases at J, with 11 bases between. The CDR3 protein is CASPIRSSYNSPLHF. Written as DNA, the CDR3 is TGTGCCAGCCCCATTAGGAGCTCCTATAATTCACCCCTCCACTTT.

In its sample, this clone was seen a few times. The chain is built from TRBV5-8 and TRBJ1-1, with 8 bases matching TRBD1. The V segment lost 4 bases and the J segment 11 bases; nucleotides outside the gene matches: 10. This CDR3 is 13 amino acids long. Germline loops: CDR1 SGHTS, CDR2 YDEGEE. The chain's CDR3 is CASSPIPTGAAFF. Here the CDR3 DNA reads TGTGCCAGCAGCCCAATCCCGACAGGGGCGGCTTTCTTT.

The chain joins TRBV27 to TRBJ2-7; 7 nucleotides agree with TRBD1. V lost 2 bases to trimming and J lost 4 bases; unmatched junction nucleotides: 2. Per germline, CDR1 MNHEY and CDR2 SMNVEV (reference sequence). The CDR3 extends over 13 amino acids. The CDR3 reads CASSLQTGYEQYF. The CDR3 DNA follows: TGTGCCAGCAGTTTACAGACAGGGTACGAGCAGTACTTC.

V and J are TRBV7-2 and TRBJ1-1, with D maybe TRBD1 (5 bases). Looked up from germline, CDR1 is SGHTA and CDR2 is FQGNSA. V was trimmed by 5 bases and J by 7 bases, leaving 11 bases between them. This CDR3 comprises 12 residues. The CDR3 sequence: CASSAQGYEAFF. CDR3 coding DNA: TGTGCCAGCAGCGCCCAGGGTTATGAAGCTTTCTTT.

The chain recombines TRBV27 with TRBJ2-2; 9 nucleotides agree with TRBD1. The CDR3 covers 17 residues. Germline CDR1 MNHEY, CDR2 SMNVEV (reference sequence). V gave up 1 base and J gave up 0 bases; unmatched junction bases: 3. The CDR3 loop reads CASSLWGQGANTGELFF. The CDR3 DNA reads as TGTGCCAGCAGTTTATGGGGACAGGGCGCGAACACCGGGGAGCTGTTTTTT.

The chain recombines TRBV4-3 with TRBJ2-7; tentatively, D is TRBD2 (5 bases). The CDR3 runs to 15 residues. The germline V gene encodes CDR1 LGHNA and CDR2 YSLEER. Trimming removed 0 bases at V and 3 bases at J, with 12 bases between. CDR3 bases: TGCGCCAGCAGCCAAGAACAATCCGGGATCTACGAGCAGTACTTC. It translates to CASSQEQSGIYEQYF.

The CDR3 sequence is CASSELVLAPITDTQYF. The DNA for the CDR3 is TGTGCCAGCAGTGAATTGGTGCTAGCTCCTATCACAGATACGCAGTATTTT. The chain links TRBV6-1 to TRBJ2-3; maybe TRBD2 (5 bases). The CDR3 runs 17 residues. The germline V and J ends were trimmed by 2 bases and 2 bases, with 17 bases remaining between them. Germline values: CDR1 MNHNS, CDR2 SASEGT.

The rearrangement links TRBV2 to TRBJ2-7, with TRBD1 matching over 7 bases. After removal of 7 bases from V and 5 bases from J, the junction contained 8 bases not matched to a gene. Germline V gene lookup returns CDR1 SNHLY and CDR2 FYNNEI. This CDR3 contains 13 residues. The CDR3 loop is CASIGQGVHEQYF. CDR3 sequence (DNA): TGTGCCAGCATAGGCCAGGGGGTGCACGAGCAGTACTTC.

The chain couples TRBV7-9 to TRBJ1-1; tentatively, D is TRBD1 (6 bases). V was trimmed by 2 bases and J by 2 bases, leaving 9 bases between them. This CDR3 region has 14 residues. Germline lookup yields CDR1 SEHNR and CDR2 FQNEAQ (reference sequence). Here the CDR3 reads CASSLLDSNTEAFF. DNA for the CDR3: TGTGCCAGCAGCTTACTGGACAGCAACACTGAAGCTTTCTTT.

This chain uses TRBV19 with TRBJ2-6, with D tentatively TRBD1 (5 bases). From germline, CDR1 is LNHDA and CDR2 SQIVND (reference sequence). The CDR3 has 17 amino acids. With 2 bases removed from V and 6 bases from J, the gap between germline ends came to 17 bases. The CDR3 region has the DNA TGTGCCAGTAGTATAAAGTACAGGTCGTATGAGGCCAACGTCCTGACTTTC. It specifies CASSIKYRSYEANVLTF.

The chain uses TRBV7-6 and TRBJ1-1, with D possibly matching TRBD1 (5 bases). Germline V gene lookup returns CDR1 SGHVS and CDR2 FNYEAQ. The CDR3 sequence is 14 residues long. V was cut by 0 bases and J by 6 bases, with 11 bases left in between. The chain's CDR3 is CASSLARGVPEAFF. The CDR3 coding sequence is TGTGCCAGCAGCTTAGCGCGGGGGGTGCCTGAAGCTTTCTTT.